These 11 T cell receptor beta chains share one sample of origin, sequenced in a study of metastatic and nonmetastatic thyroid tumors. Ahead of thyroid surgery, no patient had received treatment of any kind. TCRdb reanalyzed the PCR reads via MiXCR. The sample has tens of thousands of clones; around 28% are singletons. The specimen was blood. The receptor source for this set is a male donor with papillary thyroid cancer or a benign thyroid nodule (not recorded which). Some clones in this sample may be carry-over from other donors' samples.

At least ten counts were recorded for this clone. This rearrangement joins TRBV29-1 to TRBJ2-7; 8 positions agree with TRBD2. The J segment lost 3 bases and the V segment lost 6 bases, leaving 13 bases of the junction unmatched. This CDR3 has 15 amino acids. Germline-derived CDR1 and CDR2 are SQVTM and ANQGSEA. The CDR3 DNA reads TGCAGCGTCCAATGGACGGGAGGGCCTAACTACGAGCAGTACTTC. It encodes CSVQWTGGPNYEQYF.

The sample holds many counts of this clone. The chain joins TRBV28 to TRBJ2-1; tentative D call: TRBD1 (7 bases). The CDR3 extends over 16 amino acids. V lost 3 bases and J lost 6, with 18 bases in between. From germline, CDR1 is MDHEN and CDR2 SYDVKM. Here the CDR3 reads CASSLEGSHRGNEQFF. The CDR3 region has the DNA TGTGCCAGCAGTTTGGAGGGGAGTCACAGGGGCAATGAGCAGTTCTTC.

This clone was seen repeatedly, ten times or more. The chain couples TRBV28 to TRBJ2-6; D unclear. The CDR3 spans 17 residues. V lost 1 base and J 4 bases, leaving 14 bases between the germline ends. Germline V gene lookup returns CDR1 MDHEN and CDR2 SYDVKM. The CDR3 reads CASSLSEGLTGANVLTF. The DNA of the CDR3 is TGTGCCAGCAGTTTATCAGAAGGGTTGACCGGGGCCAACGTCCTGACTTTC.

This clone was recorded at least ten times. V gene TRBV20-1 combines with J gene TRBJ2-5; D is ambiguous. This CDR3 spans 15 amino acids. The V gene lost 0 bases and the J gene lost 0 bases, with 11 bases spanning the gap. Per germline, CDR1 DFQATT and CDR2 SNEGSKA (reference sequence). Written as DNA, the CDR3 is TGCAGTGCTAGAGACCTTGAGAGGTACCAAGAGACCCAGTACTTC. This sequence encodes CSARDLERYQETQYF.

This clone occurred many times. The genes are TRBV4-1 and TRBJ1-5; D not resolved. V was cut by 4 bases and J by 4 bases, with 14 bases left in between. Germline CDR1 MGHRA, CDR2 YSYEKL. This CDR3 spans 15 amino acids. CDR3 protein: CASSPRVGSNQPQHF. CDR3 sequence (DNA): TGCGCCAGCAGCCCAAGGGTGGGGTCAAATCAGCCCCAGCATTTT.

By share, this clone counts as medium-sized (0.01 to 0.1%). The chain uses TRBV7-2 and TRBJ2-7; TRBD2 aligns across 8 bases. CDR3 length: 15 residues. Germline V gene sequence: CDR1 SGHTA, CDR2 FQGNSA. With 5 bases clipped from V and 2 bases from J, the junction kept 8 bases outside the gene matches. CDR3 amino acids: CASSRYGGGAYEQYF. CDR3 DNA: TGTGCCAGCAGCCGGTACGGGGGGGGCGCCTACGAGCAGTACTTC.

On this clone itself: The junction shows a germline mismatch at one end, possibly a read error. The chain combines TRBV27 with TRBJ2-3; 9 bases agree with TRBD2. Germline V lookup: CDR1 MNHEY, CDR2 SMNVEV (reference sequence). The CDR3 has 14 residues. The CDR3 here is CDSSLRREGDTQYF. CDR3 sequence (DNA): TGTGACAGCAGTTTACGGCGGGAGGGAGATACGCAGTATTTT.

This chain links TRBV5-1 with TRBJ2-1; 8 nucleotides match TRBD2. The CDR3 runs to 17 residues. The germline V gene encodes CDR1 SGHRS and CDR2 YFSETQ. Losses at the gene ends were 0 bases for V and 9 bases for J; bases not matched to a gene: 14. The CDR3 bases are TGCGCCAGCAGCTTGGCTGCAGGCGGGAGGTACTTGGGTGAGCAGTTCTTC. It is translated as CASSLAAGGRYLGEQFF.

The table lists this clone with many counts. V usage is TRBV28 and J usage is TRBJ2-6; no reliable D call. Germline V gene sequence: CDR1 MDHEN, CDR2 SYDVKM. V was trimmed by 5 bases and J by 1 base, leaving 6 bases between them. The CDR3 covers 14 residues. Here the CDR3 DNA reads TGTGCCAGCAGTCCCCTATCTGGGGCCAACGTCCTGACTTTC. Its protein is CASSPLSGANVLTF.

This clone has only a few counts. V is TRBV6-1 and J is TRBJ1-6; 8 positions agree with TRBD1. There are 18 residues in the CDR3. J gave up 7 bases and V 5 bases, and 16 bases lay outside the gene matches. Germline loops: CDR1 MNHNS, CDR2 SASEGT. CDR3: CASSKQGARGTRNSPLHF. DNA of the CDR3: TGTGCCAGCAGTAAGCAGGGGGCGCGAGGGACTAGAAATTCACCCCTCCACTTT.

This clone was counted a single time. Likely a read error: the CDR3 ends without its conserved phenylalanine or tryptophan. V gene TRBV11-1 combines with J gene TRBJ2-5; D not certain. The germline V gene encodes CDR1 SGHAT and CDR2 FQDESV (reference sequence). There are 16 residues in the CDR3. V was pared by 0 bases and J by 5 bases, with 16 bases between. CDR3 loop: CASSLALGALEETQYY. The CDR3, as DNA: TGTGCCAGCAGCTTAGCGCTGGGCGCCCTAGAGGAGACCCAGTACTAC.